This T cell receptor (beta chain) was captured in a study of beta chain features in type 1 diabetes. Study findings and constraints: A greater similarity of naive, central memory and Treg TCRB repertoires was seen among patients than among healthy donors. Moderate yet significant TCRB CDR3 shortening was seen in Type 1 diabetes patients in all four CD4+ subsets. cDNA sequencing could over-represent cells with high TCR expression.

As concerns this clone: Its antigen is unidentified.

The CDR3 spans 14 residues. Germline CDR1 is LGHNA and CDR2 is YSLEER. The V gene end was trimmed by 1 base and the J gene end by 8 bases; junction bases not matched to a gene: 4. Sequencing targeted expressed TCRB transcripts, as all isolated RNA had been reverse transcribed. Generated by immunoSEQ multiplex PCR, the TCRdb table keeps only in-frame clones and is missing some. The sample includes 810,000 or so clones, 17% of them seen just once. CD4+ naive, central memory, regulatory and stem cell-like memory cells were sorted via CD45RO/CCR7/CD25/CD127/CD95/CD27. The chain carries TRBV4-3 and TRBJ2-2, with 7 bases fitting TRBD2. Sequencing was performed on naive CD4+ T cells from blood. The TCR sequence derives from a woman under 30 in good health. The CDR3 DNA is TGCGCCAGCAGCCAAGCGGGGGGATCGGGGGAGCTGTTTTTT. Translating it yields CASSQAGGSGELFF.